The T cell receptor beta chain described here comes from a study of cytomegalovirus exposure and HLA in healthy donors. Turning to the study itself: The platform used for the roughly 130 validation repertoires matched that of the 666 first-cohort repertoires, a later analysis reported.

The donors belonged to the roughly 110-subject validation cohort, separate from the roughly 720-subject first cohort. Broader study findings: The study designated roughly 150 TCR beta chains cytomegalovirus-associated. The finding came from a later analysis; first-cohort TCR clusters tended to co-occur in the 130 or so validation repertoires.

This clone was detected once. Its cognate antigen is unknown. Libraries were prepared by immunoSEQ multiplex PCR; TCRdb keeps only in-frame clonotypes and omits some of them. Counted here are around 200,000 clones, more than 65% occurring once; the ten biggest clones make up 2.5% to 3.5%. This CDR3 has 16 amino acids. Germline V gene data show CDR1 as SNHLY and CDR2 as FYNNEI. Trimming shortened V by 6 bases and J by 0 bases, and 15 bases separated the two germline ends. The sequencing sample was made of PBMCs. This chain uses TRBV2 with TRBJ1-5; D remains unclear. The receptor was derived from a woman younger than 35 in good health and CMV-seropositive. The CDR3 coding sequence is TGTGCCAGCAGCGAATCCATGTCCCATAGCAATCAGCCCCAGCATTTT. Its protein is CASSESMSHSNQPQHF.